Shown below are 8 T cell receptor beta chains from a single sample sequenced in a study of shared clonotypes between healthy human individuals (dated by TCRdb to about 2020). Receptor amplification or capture employed the immunoSEQ multiplex PCR assay. TCRdb re-hosts the immuneACCESS table, in-frame sequences only. Its copies lack some clones; in the studies checked, an unresolved V gene accounts for under half of them, and the cause for the rest is not known. The sample includes about 480,000 clones, with about 80% observed a single time. Jointly, the top ten make up around 13% of the sample. Sequencing used PBMCs. All receptors come from a woman in her 40s in good health. Some clones in this sample may be carry-over from other donors' samples.

The chain recombines TRBV4-1 with TRBJ1-3, with D hard to call. The CDR3 spans 14 residues. V was cut by 6 bases and J by 6 bases, with 15 bases left in between. Per the germline V gene, CDR1 is MGHRA and CDR2 is YSYEKL. The CDR3 coding sequence is TGCGCCAGCAGTCAAAATACAGCAGCAAACACCATATATTTT. As protein: CASSQNTAANTIYF.

The rearrangement links TRBV28 to TRBJ1-4; D ambiguous. Germline-derived CDR1 and CDR2 are MDHEN and SYDVKM. V was cut by 8 bases and J by 7 bases, with 14 bases left in between. The CDR3 is 13 amino acids. The CDR3: CASAGPGGEKLFF. For the CDR3, the DNA is TGTGCCAGCGCCGGACCGGGTGGTGAAAAACTGTTTTTT. The full variable domain, in which reference TRBV28 and TRBJ1-4 provide the parts outside the CDR3, is DVKVTQSSRYLVKRTGEKVFLECVQDMDHENMFWYRQDPGLGLRLIYFSYDVKMKEKGDIPEGYSVSREKKERFSLILESASTNQTSMYLCASAGPGGEKLFFGSGTQLSVL.

The V call is TRBV5-1, the J call TRBJ2-1, with TRBD2 as a possible D gene (6 bases). The CDR3 has 17 amino acids. Germline V CDR1 and CDR2: SGHRS, YFSETQ. The V end was cut by 4 bases, the J end by 2 bases, with 19 bases between. The CDR3 region has the DNA TGCGCCAGCAGCGGCGCAGGGAGGAGGAAGACCTACAATGAGCAGTTCTTC. As protein: CASSGAGRRKTYNEQFF.

The V call is TRBV2, the J call TRBJ2-5; 11 positions match TRBD2. Germline V gives CDR1 SNHLY, CDR2 FYNNEI. This CDR3 has 15 amino acids. The V segment lost 5 bases and the J segment 4 bases; nucleotides outside the gene matches: 6. CDR3 residues: CASSSITSGRETQYF. Written as DNA, the CDR3 is TGTGCCAGCAGTTCAATTACTAGCGGGAGAGAGACCCAGTACTTC.

The chain uses TRBV29-1 and TRBJ2-1, with 12 nucleotides matching TRBD1. J was trimmed by 4 bases and V by 2 bases; bases with no gene match: 6. This CDR3 is 16 amino acids long. Germline V gene lookup returns CDR1 SQVTM and CDR2 ANQGSEA. CDR3 in DNA: TGCAGCGTTGAAATGGGACAGGGGGCGAGGTACAATGAGCAGTTCTTC. Its protein product is CSVEMGQGARYNEQFF.

This clone was picked up one time. V is TRBV19 and J is TRBJ1-1; 10 positions match TRBD1. V dropped 1 base and J dropped 1; count of bases not matched to a gene: 6. This CDR3 spans 17 amino acids. The V gene's germline CDR1 is LNHDA and CDR2 SQIVND (reference sequence). The CDR3 is CASSIGPGQGRNTEAFF. DNA of the CDR3: TGTGCCAGTAGTATAGGTCCGGGACAGGGGCGGAACACTGAAGCTTTCTTT.

CDR3 residues: CAWRQGTEKLFF. CDR3 sequence (DNA): TGTGCCTGGAGACAGGGCACTGAAAAACTGTTTTTT. The rearrangement uses TRBV30 and TRBJ1-4, with D possibly matching TRBD1 (6 bases). V gave up 3 bases and J gave up 7 bases, with 9 bases separating them. CDR1 is GTSNPN, CDR2 SVGIG, per germline (reference sequence). This CDR3 region has 12 residues.

This chain uses TRBV28 with TRBJ2-3, with TRBD2 matching over 8 bases. Germline assignment: CDR1 MDHEN and CDR2 SYDVKM. The V and J ends lost 2 bases and 6 bases, in that order; junction bases with no gene match: 7. This CDR3 contains 15 residues. The CDR3: CASSLVAGSADTQYF. In nucleotides, the CDR3 is TGTGCCAGCAGTTTAGTAGCGGGATCGGCCGATACGCAGTATTTT.